This T cell receptor (beta chain) originates from a study of blood T cell repertoires in COVID-19. Measured with immunoSEQ multiplex PCR; TCRdb has only the in-frame clones, and not every one. The sample lists about 300,000 clones, 90% seen once, with 0.95% to 1.3% in the top ten. Germline V lookup: CDR1 SNHLY, CDR2 FYNNEI. The CDR3 runs 15 residues. The J segment lost 1 base and the V segment lost 7 bases, leaving 7 bases of the junction unmatched. This clone was detected once. The TCR sequence derives from a woman aged 30 to 39 who had recovered from COVID-19. Sequencing was performed on PBMCs or T cells enriched from blood (not recorded which). The chain joins TRBV2 to TRBJ1-5; TRBD1 matches 7 bases. The DNA for the CDR3 is TGTGCCAGCACTCGGGACAGAGGGAGCAATCAGCCCCAGCATTTT. Protein: CASTRDRGSNQPQHF.